This paragraph reports one TCR beta chain. TCRdb keeps only in-frame clones here, not all; method: immunoSEQ multiplex PCR. The repertoire holds about 71,000 clones, around 94% seen once, with roughly 1.2% in the top ten. This sample was included in a study of T cell changes during pregnancy in multiple sclerosis. The material was peripheral blood, obtained in the third trimester of pregnancy. This TCR derives from a female donor with multiple sclerosis, enrolled in a pregnancy study.

DNA of the CDR3: TGCGCCAGCAGCGTCCCGGGAGGGCGGGATACGCAGTATTTT. Its translation: CASSVPGGRDTQYF. The gene calls are TRBV5-1 and TRBJ2-3, with TRBD2 matching over 8 bases. Per the germline V gene, CDR1 is SGHRS and CDR2 is YFSETQ. This CDR3 contains 14 residues. V was clipped by 4 bases and J by 6 bases; unmatched bases: 7.